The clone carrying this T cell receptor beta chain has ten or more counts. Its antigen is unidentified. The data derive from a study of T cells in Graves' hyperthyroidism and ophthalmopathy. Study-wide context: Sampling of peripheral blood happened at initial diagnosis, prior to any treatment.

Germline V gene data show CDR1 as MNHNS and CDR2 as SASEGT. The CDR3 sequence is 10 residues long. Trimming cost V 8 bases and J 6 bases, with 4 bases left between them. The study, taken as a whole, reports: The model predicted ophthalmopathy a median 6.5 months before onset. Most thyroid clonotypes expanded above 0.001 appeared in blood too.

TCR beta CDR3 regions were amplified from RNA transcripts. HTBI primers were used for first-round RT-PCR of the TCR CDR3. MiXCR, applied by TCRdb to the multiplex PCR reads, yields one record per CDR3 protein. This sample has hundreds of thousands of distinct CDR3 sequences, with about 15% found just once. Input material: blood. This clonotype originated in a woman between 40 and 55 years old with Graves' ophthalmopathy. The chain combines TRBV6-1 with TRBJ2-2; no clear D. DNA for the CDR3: TGTGCCAGCTTGGCCGGGGAGCTGTTTTTT. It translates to CASLAGELFF.